This TCR beta chain was identified in a study of early T cells in non-severe SARS-CoV-2 infection. Points from the study as a whole: VDJdb matches were skewed toward anti-spike CD8 T cell responses.

TCRdb analysed the 5' RACE reads with MiXCR anew, one entry per CDR3 protein. The data hold fewer than 40,000 distinct CDR3 sequences, with around 5.7% observed a single time. This clonotype was observed many times. No antigen is known for it. Trimming cost V 10 bases and J 7 bases; bases outside gene matches: 9. The V gene's germline CDR1 is MNHEY and CDR2 SMNVEV (reference sequence). The length of the CDR3 is 14 residues. The clonotype was recovered from an adult who was a healthcare worker with PCR-confirmed SARS-CoV-2 infection or an uninfected control (not recorded which). Material: whole blood. The chain uses TRBV27 and TRBJ2-3; 12 nucleotides line up with TRBD2. For the CDR3, the DNA is TGTGCCACCCTAGCGGGAGGGCCGAGAAATACGCAGTATTTT. Its translation: CATLAGGPRNTQYF.